This TCR beta chain was found in a study of T cells in Graves' hyperthyroidism and ophthalmopathy. CDR3 size: 16 residues. V dropped 2 bases and J dropped 4 bases, with 17 bases sitting between them. The germline gives CDR1 SEHNR, CDR2 FQNEAQ (reference sequence). Amplified TCR beta CDR3 regions came from RNA transcripts. An initial round of RT-PCR targeting the TCR CDR3 relied on the HTBI primer set. MiXCR, run by TCRdb on the multiplex PCR reads, gives a single entry per CDR3 protein. Of 640,000 or so distinct CDR3 sequences listed, around 15% are singletons. This clonotype was seen many times. The sample comprised blood. This chain joins TRBV7-9 and TRBJ2-5; possibly TRBD1 or TRBD2 for D (6 bases each). The clonotype was recovered from a woman aged 40 to 50 with Graves' ophthalmopathy. The CDR3 DNA sequence: TGTGCCAGCAGCTTAATTGGCGGAGAGGGGGGAGAGACCCAGTACTTC. This encodes CASSLIGGEGGETQYF.